This T cell receptor beta chain stems from a study of cytomegalovirus exposure and HLA in healthy donors. Points from the study as a whole: Follow-up analysis found HLA locus-dependent TCR association rates, highest for DRB1 and lowest for HLA-C.

Trimming left V 9 bases short and J 2 bases short, with 14 bases between. Germline V gives CDR1 SGHRS, CDR2 YFSETQ. This CDR3 is built from 14 residues. Amplification used 60 Vbeta primers and 13 Jbeta primers. The method was immunoSEQ multiplex PCR; TCRdb's version includes in-frame clones alone and lacks a portion of them. The repertoire consists of 130,000 or so clones, with around 74% occurring once and the leading ten covering around 7.2%. With regard to this clone: Its target is not known.

The sequenced sample consisted of PBMCs. The sequence was collected from a male donor in good health and CMV-seronegative. The gene calls are TRBV5-1 and TRBJ2-2; D possibly corresponds to TRBD1 (6 bases). The CDR3 DNA reads as TGCGCCAAAACACGGACAGCAAACACCGGGGAGCTGTTTTTT. Its translation is CAKTRTANTGELFF.